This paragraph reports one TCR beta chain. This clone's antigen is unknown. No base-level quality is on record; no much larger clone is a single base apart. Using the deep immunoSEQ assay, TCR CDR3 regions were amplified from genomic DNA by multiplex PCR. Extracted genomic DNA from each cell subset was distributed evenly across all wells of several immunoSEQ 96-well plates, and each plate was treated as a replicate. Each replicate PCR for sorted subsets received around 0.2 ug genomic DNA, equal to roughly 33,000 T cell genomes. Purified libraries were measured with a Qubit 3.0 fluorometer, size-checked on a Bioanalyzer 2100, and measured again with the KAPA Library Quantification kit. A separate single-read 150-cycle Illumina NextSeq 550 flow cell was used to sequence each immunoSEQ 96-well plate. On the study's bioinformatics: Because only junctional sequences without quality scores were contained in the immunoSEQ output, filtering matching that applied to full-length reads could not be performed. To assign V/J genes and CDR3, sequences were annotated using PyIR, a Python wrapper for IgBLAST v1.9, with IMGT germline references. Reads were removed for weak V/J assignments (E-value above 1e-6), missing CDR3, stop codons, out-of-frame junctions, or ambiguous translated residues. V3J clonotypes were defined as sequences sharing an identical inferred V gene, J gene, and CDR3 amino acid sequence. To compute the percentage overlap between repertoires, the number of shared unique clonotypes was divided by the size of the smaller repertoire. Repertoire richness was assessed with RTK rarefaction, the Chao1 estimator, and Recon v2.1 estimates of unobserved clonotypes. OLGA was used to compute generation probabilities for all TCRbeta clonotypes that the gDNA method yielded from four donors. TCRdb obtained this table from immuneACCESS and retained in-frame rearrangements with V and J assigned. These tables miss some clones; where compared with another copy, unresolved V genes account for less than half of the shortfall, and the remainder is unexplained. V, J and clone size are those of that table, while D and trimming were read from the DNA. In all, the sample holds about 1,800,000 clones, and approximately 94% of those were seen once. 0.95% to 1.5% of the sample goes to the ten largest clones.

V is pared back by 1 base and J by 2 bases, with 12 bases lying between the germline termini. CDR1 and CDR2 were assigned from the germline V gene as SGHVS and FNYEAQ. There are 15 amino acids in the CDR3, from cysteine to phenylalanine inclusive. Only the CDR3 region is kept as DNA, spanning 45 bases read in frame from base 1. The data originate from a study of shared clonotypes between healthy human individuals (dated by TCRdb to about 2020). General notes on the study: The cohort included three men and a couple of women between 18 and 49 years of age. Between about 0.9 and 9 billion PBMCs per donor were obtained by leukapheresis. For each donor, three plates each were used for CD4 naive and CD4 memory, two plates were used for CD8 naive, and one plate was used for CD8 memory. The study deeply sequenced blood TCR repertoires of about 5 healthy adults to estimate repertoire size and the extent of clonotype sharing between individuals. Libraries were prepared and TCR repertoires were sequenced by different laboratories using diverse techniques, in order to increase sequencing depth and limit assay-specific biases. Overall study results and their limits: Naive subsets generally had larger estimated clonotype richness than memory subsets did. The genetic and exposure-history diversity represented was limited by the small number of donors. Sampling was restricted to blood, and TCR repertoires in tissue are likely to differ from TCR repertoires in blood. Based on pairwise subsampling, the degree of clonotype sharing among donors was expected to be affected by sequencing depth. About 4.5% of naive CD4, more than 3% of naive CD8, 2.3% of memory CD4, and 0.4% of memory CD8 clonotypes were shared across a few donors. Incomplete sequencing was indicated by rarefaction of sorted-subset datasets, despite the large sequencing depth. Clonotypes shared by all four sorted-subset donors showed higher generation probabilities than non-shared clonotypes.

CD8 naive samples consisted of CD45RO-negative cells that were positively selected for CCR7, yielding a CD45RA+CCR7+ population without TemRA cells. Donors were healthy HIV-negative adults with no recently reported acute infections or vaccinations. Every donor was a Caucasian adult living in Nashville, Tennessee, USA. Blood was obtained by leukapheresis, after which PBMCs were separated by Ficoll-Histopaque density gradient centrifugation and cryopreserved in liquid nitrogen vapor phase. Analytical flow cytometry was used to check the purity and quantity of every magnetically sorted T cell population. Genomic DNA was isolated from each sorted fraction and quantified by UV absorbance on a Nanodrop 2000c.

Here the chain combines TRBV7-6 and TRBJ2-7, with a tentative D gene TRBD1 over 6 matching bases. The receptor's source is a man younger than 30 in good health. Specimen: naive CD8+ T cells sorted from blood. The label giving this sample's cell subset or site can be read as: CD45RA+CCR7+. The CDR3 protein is CASSLEAGVPYEQYF. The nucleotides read TGTGCCAGCAGCTTAGAGGCAGGGGTCCCCTACGAGCAGTACTTC.